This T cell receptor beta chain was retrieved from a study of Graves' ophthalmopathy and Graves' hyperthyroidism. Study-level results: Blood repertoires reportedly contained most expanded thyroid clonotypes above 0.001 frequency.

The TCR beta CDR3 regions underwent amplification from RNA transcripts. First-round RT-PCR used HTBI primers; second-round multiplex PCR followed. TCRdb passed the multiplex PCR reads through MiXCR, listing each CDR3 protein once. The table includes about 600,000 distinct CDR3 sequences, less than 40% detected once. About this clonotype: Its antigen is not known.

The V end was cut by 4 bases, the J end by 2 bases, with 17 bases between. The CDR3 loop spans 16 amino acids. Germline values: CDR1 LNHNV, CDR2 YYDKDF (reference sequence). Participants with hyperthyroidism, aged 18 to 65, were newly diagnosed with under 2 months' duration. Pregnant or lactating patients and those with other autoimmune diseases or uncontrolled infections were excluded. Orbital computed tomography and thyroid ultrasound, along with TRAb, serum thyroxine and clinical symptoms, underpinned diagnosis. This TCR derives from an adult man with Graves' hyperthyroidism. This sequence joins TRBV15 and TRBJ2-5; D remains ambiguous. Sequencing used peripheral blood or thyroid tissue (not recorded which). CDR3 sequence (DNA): TGTGCCACCAGCATAGCCCGGCCGATCGGACAAGAGACCCAGTACTTC. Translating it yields CATSIARPIGQETQYF.